This T cell receptor (beta chain) was identified during a study of T-cell memory formation after mild COVID-19. Study-wide findings and caveats: Clones that contracted clustered mainly in CM and EM if CD4+ and in EMRA if CD8+.

Germline V gene lookup returns CDR1 MDHEN and CDR2 SYDVKM. This CDR3 comprises 15 residues. Between the trimmed V and J ends, which lost 4 bases and 2 bases, there was a span of 14 bases. As for this clonotype: The antigen is not known.

Constant-segment primers were used for 5'RACE, and the resulting TCR alpha and TCR beta cDNA libraries carried sample barcodes and UMIs. TCRdb ran MiXCR on the 5' RACE reads and lists one entry per CDR3 protein. Of about 290,000 distinct CDR3 sequences listed, approximately 15% were seen once; the top ten hold 22%. The material sequenced was PBMCs or a T cell subset sorted from them (not recorded which). The chain employs TRBV28 and TRBJ1-1; no definite D call. The source is a man between 18 and 29 years old who had mild COVID-19 (a few samples of this study predate the infection). Cell type and time point are not known. The CDR3 loop is CASSSPFGQNTEAFF. The DNA of the CDR3 is TGTGCCAGCAGTTCGCCGTTCGGGCAAAACACTGAAGCTTTCTTT.